Each of the 15 T cell receptor beta chains below was sequenced from the same sample in a study of T cell responses to AZD1222 COVID-19 vaccine. Assay used: immunoSEQ multiplex PCR; TCRdb lists only in-frame clones, some missing. This table has about 190,000 clones, 87% appearing once. The sample consisted of peripheral blood, taken on day 0 of MenACWY control vaccination. Receptors originate from an adult in good health.

The CDR3 DNA reads TGTGCCAGCAGCTTACTGGGGGTGGGGAACACTGAAGCTTTCTTT. The encoded protein is CASSLLGVGNTEAFF. The chain recombines TRBV7-2 with TRBJ1-1, with D possibly matching TRBD1 (5 bases). Between the trimmed V and J ends, which lost 2 bases and 1 base, there was a span of 11 bases. This CDR3 contains 15 residues. Germline CDR1 and CDR2: SGHTA and FQGNSA.

This clone turned up a few times. V and J are TRBV7-8 and TRBJ2-7; 13 positions match TRBD2. Trimming cost V 1 base and J 6 bases; bases outside gene matches: 0. Germline assignment: CDR1 SGHVS and CDR2 FQNEAQ. CDR3 length: 14 residues. The CDR3: CASSLGTSGSEQYF. As DNA, the CDR3 is TGTGCCAGCAGCTTAGGGACTAGCGGGAGCGAGCAGTACTTC.

The gene calls are TRBV19 and TRBJ1-5; 10 bases are shared with TRBD1. Trimming removed 6 bases from V and 4 bases from J; junction bases left unmatched: 3. Germline lookup yields CDR1 LNHDA and CDR2 SQIVND (reference sequence). There are 14 residues in the CDR3. The chain's CDR3 is CASRLGQGNQPQHF. The CDR3 DNA reads TGTGCCAGTAGGTTGGGACAGGGGAATCAGCCCCAGCATTTT.

The V gene is TRBV5-6, the J gene TRBJ2-7, with a possible D match to TRBD1 (5 bases). V was cut by 4 bases and J by 5 bases, with 13 bases left in between. The CDR3 runs 13 residues. Germline lookup yields CDR1 SGHDT and CDR2 YYEEEE. CDR3 amino acids: CASSPDRGHEQYF. Here the CDR3 DNA reads TGTGCCAGCAGCCCCGATAGGGGCCACGAGCAGTACTTC.

This clone showed up just a few times. The chain joins TRBV9 to TRBJ1-1, with D unclear. V gave up 3 bases and J gave up 3 bases, with 9 bases separating them. The germline V gene has CDR1 SGDLS and CDR2 YYNGEE. The CDR3 totals 13 residues. CDR3 coding DNA: TGTGCCAGCAGCGAAACGGTGGACACTGAAGCTTTCTTT. Translated: CASSETVDTEAFF.

Only a few counts were recorded for this clone. The chain combines TRBV5-1 with TRBJ2-5, with 11 bases that match TRBD2. The CDR3 consists of 15 residues. Germline trimming cut 0 bases from V and 9 bases from J; bases unmatched to any gene: 7. Per the germline V gene, CDR1 is SGHRS and CDR2 is YFSETQ. For the CDR3, the DNA is TGCGCCAGCAGCTTGGGACTAGCGGGGACTGGGGCCCAGTACTTC. This sequence encodes CASSLGLAGTGAQYF.

This clone was counted a single time. The genes are TRBV7-2 and TRBJ2-1; perhaps TRBD2 as D (5 bases). V was cut by 5 bases and J by 6 bases, with 17 bases left in between. Germline loops: CDR1 SGHTA, CDR2 FQGNSA. This CDR3 spans 15 amino acids. CDR3 residues: CASSPSAEAFNEQFF. The DNA for the CDR3 is TGTGCCAGCAGCCCCTCCGCGGAGGCATTCAATGAGCAGTTCTTC.

The rearrangement links TRBV7-2 to TRBJ2-7; 7 bases line up with TRBD2. The trim removed 3 bases at V and 3 bases at J, leaving 5 bases unmatched. Per germline, CDR1 SGHTA and CDR2 FQGNSA. This CDR3 comprises 14 residues. DNA of the CDR3: TGTGCCAGCAGCTTGGCGGGGGAGAACTACGAGCAGTACTTC. This encodes CASSLAGENYEQYF.

The chain couples TRBV28 to TRBJ1-1; the D gene is possibly TRBD1 (5 bases). CDR1 is MDHEN and CDR2 is SYDVKM in the germline V gene. The CDR3 is made up of 13 amino acids. V was shortened by 6 bases and J by 5 bases, with 13 bases between the two germline ends. For the CDR3, the DNA is TGTGCCAGCAGCCTCGCAGGGTGGACTGAAGCTTTCTTT. Protein sequence: CASSLAGWTEAFF.

The gene calls are TRBV6-2 or TRBV6-3 and TRBJ2-7; 10 nucleotides match TRBD1. There are 15 residues in the CDR3. The junction had 10 bases not matched to a gene; V was cut back by 5 bases and J by 6 bases. The germline V gene has CDR1 MNHEY and CDR2 SVGEGT. Written as DNA, the CDR3 is TGTGCCAGCAGTATTCCCGGGACAGGGGTTGGCGAGCAGTACTTC. Protein: CASSIPGTGVGEQYF.

Worth noting for this clone: This same CDR3 is encoded by further DNA sequences in the sample. The J gene is TRBJ1-2, the V gene TRBV7-8; D uncertain. The length of the CDR3 is 14 residues. CDR1 and CDR2 (germline): SGHVS, FQNEAQ. Between the trimmed V and J ends, which lost 0 bases and 0 bases, there was a span of 5 bases. As DNA, the CDR3 is TGTGCCAGCAGCTTAGCAGGAGCTAACTATGGCTACACCTTC. Its translation: CASSLAGANYGYTF. The full variable domain, in which reference TRBV7-8 and TRBJ1-2 provide the parts outside the CDR3, is GAGVSQSPRYKVAKRGQDVALRCDPISGHVSLFWYQQALGQGPEFLTYFQNEAQLDKSGLPSDRFFAERPEGSVSTLKIQRTQQEDSAVYLCASSLAGANYGYTFGSGTRLTVV.

The genes are TRBV2 and TRBJ1-5; D uncertain. CDR1 and CDR2 from the germline V gene are SNHLY and FYNNEI. This CDR3 comprises 13 residues. V was clipped by 2 bases and J by 5 bases, with 7 bases between them. This CDR3 reads CASSEREDQPQHF. CDR3 coding DNA: TGTGCCAGCAGTGAAAGGGAGGATCAGCCCCAGCATTTT.

The rearrangement joins TRBV6-6 to TRBJ2-2; D is undetermined. The CDR3 length is 12 residues. Deletions cut 11 bases from V and 6 bases from J, with 13 bases between. Germline CDR1 MNHNY, CDR2 SVGAGI (reference sequence). In nucleotides, the CDR3 is TGTGCCGTCAGGATCGGGTCCGGGGAGCTGTTTTTT. Protein sequence: CAVRIGSGELFF.

The chain joins TRBV7-8 to TRBJ1-4; D uncertain. The V gene's germline CDR1 is SGHVS and CDR2 FQNEAQ. V dropped 5 bases and J dropped 7 bases, with 14 bases sitting between them. CDR3 size: 14 residues. The CDR3 sequence is CASSPTVRGEKLFF. CDR3 nucleotide sequence: TGTGCCAGCAGCCCGACCGTCCGGGGTGAAAAACTGTTTTTT.

The chain combines TRBV9 with TRBJ2-4, with D possibly matching TRBD1 (6 bases). V was clipped by 3 bases and J by 6 bases, with 10 bases between them. Germline-derived CDR1 and CDR2 are SGDLS and YYNGEE. CDR3 length: 13 amino acids. The CDR3 spells CASSGTDRNIQYF. CDR3 in DNA: TGTGCCAGCAGCGGGACGGACAGAAACATTCAGTACTTC.